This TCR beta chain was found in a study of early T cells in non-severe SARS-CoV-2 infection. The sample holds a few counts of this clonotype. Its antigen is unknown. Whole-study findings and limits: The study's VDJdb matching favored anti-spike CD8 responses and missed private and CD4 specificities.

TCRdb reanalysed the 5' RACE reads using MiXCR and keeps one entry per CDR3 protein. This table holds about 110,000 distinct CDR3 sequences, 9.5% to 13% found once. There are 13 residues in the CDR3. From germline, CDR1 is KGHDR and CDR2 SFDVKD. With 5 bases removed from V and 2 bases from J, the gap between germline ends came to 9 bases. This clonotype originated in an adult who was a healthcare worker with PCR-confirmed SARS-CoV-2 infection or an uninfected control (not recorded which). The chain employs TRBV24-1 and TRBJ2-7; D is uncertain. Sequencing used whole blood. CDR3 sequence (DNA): TGTGCCACCAGTGGGGGTAAACCCTACGAGCAGTACTTC. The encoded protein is CATSGGKPYEQYF.